The clone carrying this TCR beta chain came up a few times. Its antigen is not known. The data derive from a study of response to subunit inactivated influenza vaccine. TCRdb itself ran the RT-PCR reads through MiXCR, one entry per CDR3 protein. Counted here are 800,000 to 1,000,000 distinct CDR3 sequences, about 20% occurring once; the ten biggest clones make up about 10%. Overall study findings and caveats: The authors put forward the suggestion that each seasonal influenza vaccination may bring in only a limited number of new T cells.

The receptor comes from a man aged 50 to 60 who received an inactivated influenza vaccine. Here the sequenced sample was PBMCs from blood, taken 4 to 6 days after vaccination.

CDR3 residues: CASSPTRSYEQYF. The CDR3 DNA reads TGTGCCAGCAGTCCGACACGCTCCTACGAGCAGTACTTC. The chain joins TRBV6-1 to TRBJ2-7; D is unclear. From germline, CDR1 is MNHNS and CDR2 SASEGT. Trimming cost V 5 bases and J 0 bases, with 8 bases left between them. The CDR3 has 13 residues.